The 8 T cell receptor beta chains listed next were all sequenced from one sample in a study of shared clonotypes between healthy human individuals. The method was immunoSEQ multiplex PCR; TCRdb's version includes in-frame clones alone and lacks a portion of them. Seen here are about 1.5 million clones, 98% observed once, and the top ten hold roughly 0.45%. Source material: naive CD4+ T cells sorted from blood. Subset reported: CD45RA+ positively selected. These receptors originate from a man aged 30-40 years in good health.

The chain recombines TRBV29-1 with TRBJ2-1; no clear D. CDR3 size: 15 residues. In germline, CDR1 is SQVTM, CDR2 ANQGSEA. The V gene lost 0 bases and the J gene lost 0 bases, with 9 bases spanning the gap. The CDR3 protein is CSVEDHQSSYNEQFF. DNA for the CDR3: TGCAGCGTTGAAGATCATCAGAGCTCCTACAATGAGCAGTTCTTC.

This clone occurred once. One end of the junction fails to match germline, which may point to a read error. J is TRBJ2-2 and V is TRBV7-7, with D unresolved. There are 10 residues in the CDR3. The germline CDR1 and CDR2 sequences are SSHAT and FNYEAQ (reference sequence). Here the CDR3 DNA reads TGTGCTAGCAGCCCCGAGGAGCTGTTTTTT. The encoded protein is CASSPEELFF.

This chain connects TRBV18 to TRBJ1-1, with unresolved D. V dropped 2 bases and J dropped 0 bases, with 13 bases sitting between them. The germline V gene has CDR1 KGHSH and CDR2 LQKENI. The CDR3 has 16 amino acids. The CDR3 DNA reads as TGTGCCAGCTCACCAAATCAGCTTACTATGAACACTGAAGCTTTCTTT. Translating gives CASSPNQLTMNTEAFF.

V and J are TRBV5-5 and TRBJ2-7, with TRBD2 matching over 12 bases. CDR3 length: 15 residues. Germline CDR1 SGHKS, CDR2 YYEKEE (reference sequence). V was pared by 4 bases and J by 6 bases, with 8 bases of the junction left unmatched. The CDR3, as DNA: TGTGCCAGCAGCGTTCGACTAGCGGGAGTTCTCGAGCAGTACTTC. It encodes CASSVRLAGVLEQYF.

This chain connects TRBV5-1 to TRBJ1-1; D uncertain. Germline assignment: CDR1 SGHRS and CDR2 YFSETQ. V was shortened by 1 base and J by 1 base, with 8 bases between the two germline ends. The CDR3 has 14 amino acids. In DNA form, the CDR3 reads TGCGCCAGCAGCTTGAAAGGGTCGAACACTGAAGCTTTCTTT. Translation gives CASSLKGSNTEAFF.

This clone has just one count. The chain has TRBV7-8 and TRBJ1-5, with D possibly being TRBD1 (5 bases). V was trimmed by 0 bases and J by 6 bases, leaving 12 bases between them. This CDR3 is built from 15 residues. Germline CDR1 reads SGHVS; CDR2 reads FQNEAQ. The CDR3 sequence: CASSLAMGDGQPQHF. DNA for the CDR3: TGTGCCAGCAGCTTAGCTATGGGGGACGGTCAGCCCCAGCATTTT.

The chain recombines TRBV7-2 with TRBJ1-1, with D perhaps TRBD1 (5 bases). The CDR3 consists of 14 residues. V lost 5 bases to trimming and J lost 7 bases, with 17 bases between them. Germline V gene sequence: CDR1 SGHTA, CDR2 FQGNSA. CDR3: CASSPIGTSNEAFF. The CDR3 coding sequence is TGTGCCAGCAGCCCCATTGGGACTTCCAATGAAGCTTTCTTT.

The genes are TRBV7-2 and TRBJ2-7; TRBD2 matches at 11 bases. The CDR3 spans 18 residues. The V gene end was trimmed by 1 base and the J gene end by 2 bases; junction bases not matched to a gene: 10. Germline V lookup: CDR1 SGHTA, CDR2 FQGNSA. The DNA for the CDR3 is TGTGCCAGCAGCTTAGTTGTTAGCGGGAGGGCAAATGCCTACGAGCAGTACTTC. Protein: CASSLVVSGRANAYEQYF.